This T cell receptor (beta chain) was identified during a study of OX40 agonist ivuxolimab in advanced cancers. Study information: Among those enrolled, mean age was 60 years (range about 23 to 85) and 82.7% were male. The study, taken as a whole, reports: Averaged across samples, CD8+ T cells carried more expanded clones than CD4+ did.

The germline V gene has CDR1 SGDLS and CDR2 YYNGEE. V lost 4 bases to trimming and J lost 5 bases, with 21 bases between them. The CDR3 consists of 16 residues. In regard to this clone: Its antigen is not known.

The table came from immunoSEQ multiplex PCR; TCRdb's copy has only in-frame clones and leaves some out. In the table there are over 60,000 clones, about 89% of which are singletons. Sample: CD4+ or CD8+ T cells sorted from blood, taken in a trial of the OX40 agonist ivuxolimab. The sequence derives from an adult with an advanced solid tumor such as melanoma, head and neck, liver or kidney cancer. The rearrangement links TRBV9 to TRBJ2-5; D is possibly TRBD1 or TRBD2 (6 bases each). CDR3 nucleotides: TGTGCCAGCAGCCCCCGATCTAGGGGGGCTGGGGAGACCCAGTACTTC. Residues: CASSPRSRGAGETQYF.